Listed below are T cell receptor beta chains from one sample, sequenced in a study of T-cell memory formation after mild COVID-19. TCRdb redid the calling of the 5' RACE reads with MiXCR, one entry per CDR3 protein. This repertoire shows under 300,000 distinct CDR3 sequences, about a sixth found once; its top ten account for under 30%. Material for sequencing was PBMCs or a T cell subset sorted from them (not recorded which). Every receptor here comes from a man between 18 and 29 years old who had mild COVID-19 (a few samples of this study predate the infection). Cell type and time point are not known. Each CDR3 is given with its conserved first and last residue.

TRBV7-9	TRBJ1-1	CASSLGVGHNTEAFF
TRBV4-1	TRBJ1-3	CASSQGQGPRGNTIYF
TRBV10-3	TRBJ2-3	CAISESILDPRYF
TRBV6-6	TRBJ1-6	CASRETGRLAYNSPLHF
TRBV19	TRBJ1-5	CASTPAGTGPKQPQHF
TRBV18	TRBJ1-1	CASSPTMRDTEAFF
TRBV6-2/TRBV6-3	TRBJ2-1	CASRPLGGGSYNEQFF
TRBV7-2	TRBJ1-1	CASSFGTVNTEAFF
TRBV11-2	TRBJ1-2	CASSRQGGQGAGYGYTF
TRBV11-2	TRBJ2-3	CATEGDTQYF
TRBV6-2/TRBV6-3	TRBJ1-4	CASSRDSALRKLFF
TRBV20-1	TRBJ2-4	CSATDSFSIQYF
TRBV7-8	TRBJ2-3	CASRRGDTQYF
TRBV2	TRBJ2-7	CASRLLRNEQYF
TRBV7-8	TRBJ1-1	CASTHTGLGTEAFF
TRBV20-1	TRBJ2-5	CSAGGETQYF
TRBV28	TRBJ1-3	CASTRPHSGNTIYF
TRBV4-1	TRBJ1-2	CASSQGEGAPYGYTF